This is a list of T cell receptor beta chains from one sample in a study of beta chain features in type 1 diabetes. The data were produced by immunoSEQ multiplex PCR, yet TCRdb's version contains in-frame clones alone and is incomplete. The sample lists 200,000 to 300,000 clones, roughly 21% seen once, with more than 0.025% in the top ten. The sequencing input was naive CD4+ T cells from blood. These TCRs come from a woman in her 40s with type 1 diabetes. Each CDR3 is given with its conserved first and last residue. D genes are given only for firm matches. The listing skips clone size in some rows; elsewhere it reads once, few, many or a size class.

abundance: -
v_gene: TRBV9
j_gene: TRBJ2-3
d_gene: TRBD2
CDR3aa: CASSVVPSGSTDTQYF
CDR3nt: TGTGCCAGCAGCGTAGTGCCTAGCGGGTCGACAGATACGCAGTATTTT

abundance: -
v_gene: TRBV7-9
j_gene: TRBJ1-1
d_gene: -
CDR3aa: CASSLAGGTNTEAFF
CDR3nt: TGTGCCAGCAGCTTAGCGGGGGGTACGAACACTGAAGCTTTCTTT

abundance: -
v_gene: TRBV11-2
j_gene: TRBJ2-7
d_gene: TRBD2
CDR3aa: CASSLGLAGVEQYF
CDR3nt: TGTGCCAGCAGCTTAGGACTAGCGGGAGTCGAGCAGTACTTC

abundance: -
v_gene: TRBV5-1
j_gene: TRBJ1-1
d_gene: -
CDR3aa: CASSLARPGGTEAFF
CDR3nt: TGCGCCAGCAGCTTGGCCCGACCGGGGGGCACTGAAGCTTTCTTT

abundance: -
v_gene: TRBV27
j_gene: TRBJ1-2
d_gene: TRBD1
CDR3aa: CASRLTGTYGYTF
CDR3nt: TGTGCCAGCAGGCTGACAGGGACCTATGGCTACACCTTC

abundance: few
v_gene: TRBV7-9
j_gene: TRBJ2-1
d_gene: TRBD2
CDR3aa: CASSLYLAGGLVNEQFF
CDR3nt: TGTGCCAGCAGCTTATATCTAGCGGGAGGGTTAGTGAATGAGCAGTTCTTC

abundance: -
v_gene: TRBV13
j_gene: TRBJ2-1
d_gene: TRBD2
CDR3aa: CASSLAGGGWGEQFF
CDR3nt: TGTGCCAGCAGCTTAGCCGGCGGGGGTTGGGGGGAGCAGTTCTTC

abundance: -
v_gene: TRBV7-2
j_gene: TRBJ2-3
d_gene: TRBD1
CDR3aa: CASSLRGPSTDTQYF
CDR3nt: TGTGCCAGCAGCTTAAGGGGGCCTAGCACAGATACGCAGTATTTT

abundance: few
v_gene: TRBV29-1
j_gene: TRBJ1-2
d_gene: -
CDR3aa: CSVEAQGTWGGYTF
CDR3nt: TGCAGCGTTGAAGCCCAGGGGACCTGGGGGGGCTACACCTTC

abundance: -
v_gene: TRBV5-1
j_gene: TRBJ2-7
d_gene: TRBD1
CDR3aa: CASSPDRGYEQYF
CDR3nt: TGCGCCAGCAGCCCCGACAGGGGCTACGAGCAGTACTTC

abundance: few
v_gene: TRBV7-9
j_gene: TRBJ1-2
d_gene: -
CDR3aa: CASSYSQGGYTF
CDR3nt: TGTGCCAGCAGTTATTCTCAGGGGGGCTACACCTTC

abundance: few
v_gene: TRBV7-2
j_gene: TRBJ1-5
d_gene: TRBD1
CDR3aa: CASSDRGRVSNQPQHF
CDR3nt: TGTGCCAGCAGCGACAGGGGTCGTGTAAGCAATCAGCCCCAGCATTTT

abundance: -
v_gene: TRBV2
j_gene: TRBJ2-5
d_gene: -
CDR3aa: CASRHSQETQYF
CDR3nt: TGTGCCAGCCGACATTCTCAAGAGACCCAGTACTTC

abundance: few
v_gene: TRBV29-1
j_gene: TRBJ2-1
d_gene: TRBD2
CDR3aa: CSVEGLAANEQFF
CDR3nt: TGCAGCGTTGAAGGGCTAGCGGCCAATGAGCAGTTCTTC

abundance: -
v_gene: TRBV29-1
j_gene: TRBJ2-1
d_gene: TRBD2
CDR3aa: CSAKGLAEKGEQFF
CDR3nt: TGCAGCGCCAAGGGGCTAGCGGAGAAGGGTGAGCAGTTCTTC

abundance: -
v_gene: TRBV2
j_gene: TRBJ1-5
d_gene: -
CDR3aa: CASSLQKNNQPQHF
CDR3nt: TGTGCCAGCAGCCTACAGAAAAACAATCAGCCCCAGCATTTT

abundance: once
v_gene: TRBV18
j_gene: TRBJ1-1
d_gene: TRBD1
CDR3aa: CASSYGTGNTEAFF
CDR3nt: TGTGCCAGCTCGTACGGGACAGGGAACACTGAAGCTTTCTTT

abundance: -
v_gene: TRBV5-1
j_gene: TRBJ2-2
d_gene: TRBD1
CDR3aa: CASSLGDRNTGELFF
CDR3nt: TGCGCCAGCAGCTTGGGGGACAGAAACACCGGGGAGCTGTTTTTT

abundance: -
v_gene: TRBV29-1
j_gene: TRBJ1-4
d_gene: TRBD1
CDR3aa: CSVDGGQGLTTNEKLFF
CDR3nt: TGCAGCGTTGATGGGGGACAGGGCCTTACAACTAATGAAAAACTGTTTTTT

abundance: few
v_gene: TRBV29-1
j_gene: TRBJ2-7
d_gene: TRBD1
CDR3aa: CSVHRGWEQYF
CDR3nt: TGCAGCGTTCACAGGGGTTGGGAGCAGTACTTC

abundance: -
v_gene: TRBV2
j_gene: TRBJ2-1
d_gene: TRBD2
CDR3aa: CASSVRTSKGPPTYNEQFF
CDR3nt: TGTGCCAGCAGTGTTAGGACTAGCAAGGGACCACCAACCTACAATGAGCAGTTCTTC

abundance: -
v_gene: TRBV5-4
j_gene: TRBJ2-1
d_gene: TRBD1
CDR3aa: CASSPGQGWRGEQFF
CDR3nt: TGTGCCAGCAGCCCGGGACAGGGTTGGAGAGGTGAGCAGTTCTTC

abundance: few
v_gene: TRBV9
j_gene: TRBJ1-1
d_gene: TRBD1
CDR3aa: CASSVGDRGPQRAFF
CDR3nt: TGTGCCAGCAGCGTAGGGGACAGGGGTCCCCAGAGAGCTTTCTTT

abundance: -
v_gene: TRBV5-4
j_gene: TRBJ2-3
d_gene: TRBD1
CDR3aa: CASRVTGEDTQYF
CDR3nt: TGTGCCAGCAGAGTGACAGGGGAAGATACGCAGTATTTT

abundance: -
v_gene: TRBV27
j_gene: TRBJ2-7
d_gene: TRBD1
CDR3aa: CASSLKGQGGFYEQYF
CDR3nt: TGTGCCAGCAGTTTAAAGGGACAGGGAGGATTCTACGAGCAGTACTTC

abundance: -
v_gene: TRBV29-1
j_gene: TRBJ2-7
d_gene: -
CDR3aa: CSVEAADEQYF
CDR3nt: TGCAGCGTTGAGGCTGCTGACGAGCAGTACTTC

abundance: -
v_gene: TRBV6-6
j_gene: TRBJ1-1
d_gene: -
CDR3aa: CASRRQENTEAFF
CDR3nt: TGTGCCAGCAGACGACAGGAAAACACTGAAGCTTTCTTT

abundance: -
v_gene: TRBV10-3
j_gene: TRBJ2-2
d_gene: TRBD1
CDR3aa: CATGQGYTGELFF
CDR3nt: TGTGCCACCGGACAGGGTTACACCGGGGAGCTGTTTTTT

abundance: -
v_gene: TRBV23-1
j_gene: TRBJ2-7
d_gene: TRBD2
CDR3aa: CASSQSGGGSYEQYF
CDR3nt: TGCGCCAGCAGTCAATCCGGGGGGGGATCCTACGAGCAGTACTTC

abundance: few
v_gene: TRBV9
j_gene: TRBJ2-3
d_gene: TRBD2
CDR3aa: CASSVASGVADTQYF
CDR3nt: TGTGCCAGCAGCGTGGCTAGCGGGGTCGCAGATACGCAGTATTTT

abundance: few
v_gene: TRBV6-5
j_gene: TRBJ2-3
d_gene: TRBD2
CDR3aa: CASGGEDTQYF
CDR3nt: TGTGCCAGCGGGGGGGAAGATACGCAGTATTTT

abundance: few
v_gene: TRBV5-4
j_gene: TRBJ2-1
d_gene: -
CDR3aa: CASSLTSTNEQFF
CDR3nt: TGTGCCAGCAGCTTGACTAGCACGAATGAGCAGTTCTTC

abundance: few
v_gene: TRBV15
j_gene: TRBJ1-5
d_gene: -
CDR3aa: CATSRDRAGAQHF
CDR3nt: TGTGCCACCAGCAGAGACAGGGCGGGAGCCCAGCATTTT

abundance: -
v_gene: TRBV5-8
j_gene: TRBJ2-5
d_gene: TRBD1
CDR3aa: CASSLDFGTGEETQYF
CDR3nt: TGTGCCAGCAGCTTGGATTTCGGGACAGGGGAAGAGACCCAGTACTTC

abundance: -
v_gene: TRBV5-4
j_gene: TRBJ1-6
d_gene: -
CDR3aa: CASSLRSRGLALHF
CDR3nt: TGTGCCAGCAGCTTGAGGTCCCGAGGGTTGGCCCTCCACTTT

abundance: -
v_gene: TRBV2
j_gene: TRBJ1-1
d_gene: TRBD1
CDR3aa: CASNPGQSNTEAFF
CDR3nt: TGTGCCAGCAATCCGGGACAGTCGAACACTGAAGCTTTCTTT

abundance: -
v_gene: TRBV9
j_gene: TRBJ1-1
d_gene: -
CDR3aa: CASTRWDRGDTEAFF
CDR3nt: TGTGCCAGCACCCGCTGGGATCGGGGGGACACTGAAGCTTTCTTT

abundance: few
v_gene: TRBV9
j_gene: TRBJ2-5
d_gene: TRBD2
CDR3aa: CASSAPGLAGDSTETQYF
CDR3nt: TGTGCCAGCAGCGCTCCGGGACTAGCGGGAGATAGTACGGAGACCCAGTACTTC

abundance: -
v_gene: TRBV5-1
j_gene: TRBJ1-3
d_gene: -
CDR3aa: CASSWIGGPLTGNTIYF
CDR3nt: TGCGCCAGCAGCTGGATCGGGGGTCCCCTTACTGGAAACACCATATATTTT

abundance: once
v_gene: TRBV19
j_gene: TRBJ1-5
d_gene: TRBD1
CDR3aa: CASRDRGNQPQHF
CDR3nt: TGTGCCAGCCGGGACAGGGGTAATCAGCCCCAGCATTTT

abundance: -
v_gene: TRBV4-3
j_gene: TRBJ2-1
d_gene: -
CDR3aa: CASSQDFLTYNEQFF
CDR3nt: TGCGCCAGCAGCCAAGATTTCCTTACCTACAATGAGCAGTTCTTC

abundance: few
v_gene: TRBV11-2
j_gene: TRBJ2-5
d_gene: -
CDR3aa: CASSLGRETQYF
CDR3nt: TGTGCCAGCAGCTTAGGTCGAGAGACCCAGTACTTC